This T cell receptor beta chain appears in the sequencing data of a study of blood T cells in healthy people across ages. For the study at large: Template-switching capture recovered about one barcoded beta molecule per two T cells.

The CDR3 is 15 amino acids. Per the germline V gene, CDR1 is MNHEY and CDR2 is SVGAGI. The V end lost 1 base, the J end lost 4 bases, and 13 bases lay between the germline ends. A sample-barcoded 5' primer and a J-beta primer mix were used in a second PCR of about 7 to 12 cycles. Every sample produced at least 2.5 million CDR3-containing paired-end reads. TCRdb re-derived calls from the 5' RACE reads in MiXCR, one entry per CDR3 protein. The sample has approximately 2,000,000 distinct CDR3 sequences; about 39% are singletons. The source is a human donor in good health. The rearrangement uses TRBV6-5 and TRBJ1-2; no firm D call. What was sequenced was blood. The CDR3 nucleotides read TGTGCCAGCAGTTACTTTAAGGGAACGAGCTATGGCTACACCTTC. It translates to CASSYFKGTSYGYTF.